This is a list of T cell receptor beta chains from one sample in a study of T cell changes during pregnancy in multiple sclerosis. The table came from immunoSEQ multiplex PCR; TCRdb's copy has only in-frame clones and leaves some out. The sample has tens of thousands of clones, about 93% seen once. Sequencing used CD4+ T cells from peripheral blood mononuclear cells, obtained in the third trimester of pregnancy. The receptors come from a female donor with multiple sclerosis, enrolled in a pregnancy study. The CDR3 runs from the conserved cysteine through the conserved F or W. A D gene is named only where the DNA matches it firmly. Size tells how often a clone was seen (once, few, many) or the class of an expanded clone, and some rows leave it out.

TRBD2	once	TRBV6-5	TRBJ2-7	TGTGCCAGCAGTTACAACGGGAGGCCCTACGAGCAGTACTTC	CASSYNGRPYEQYF
.	.	TRBV7-3	TRBJ1-2	TGTGCCAGCAGCTTAACAGGGGGAGGGACCAACTATGGCTACACCTTC	CASSLTGGGTNYGYTF
TRBD2	.	TRBV7-2	TRBJ2-3	TGTGCCAGCAGCTCCACTAGCGGGGGGGGTACGCAGTATTTT	CASSSTSGGGTQYF
.	.	TRBV14	TRBJ2-7	TGTGCCAGCAGCCAAGGAGATTACGAGCAGTACTTC	CASSQGDYEQYF
.	.	TRBV6-6	TRBJ1-1	TGTGCCAGCAGGGATCAGGTGATGAACACTGAAGCTTTCTTT	CASRDQVMNTEAFF
TRBD2	few	TRBV7-7	TRBJ2-2	TGTGCCAGCCGACTAGCGGGAAACACCGGGGAGCTGTTTTTT	CASRLAGNTGELFF
TRBD2	.	TRBV7-6	TRBJ2-5	TGTGCCAGCAGCCCAGGACTAGCGGGGGGGCCGCAGGAGACCCAGTACTTC	CASSPGLAGGPQETQYF
TRBD2	.	TRBV6-6	TRBJ2-5	TGTGCCAGCAGTGGGGGACTAATCCAAGAGACCCAGTACTTC	CASSGGLIQETQYF
.	few	TRBV5-1	TRBJ1-1	TGCGCCAGCAGCGCGGGACTCGGGGGATCGACTGAAGCTTTCTTT	CASSAGLGGSTEAFF
.	.	TRBV6-1	TRBJ2-7	TGTGCCAGCATGTCGCCTAGCGAATCCTACGAGCAGTACTTC	CASMSPSESYEQYF
TRBD2	.	TRBV7-2	TRBJ2-1	TGTGCCAGCAGTTCCTCTTCGCGGGAGGTGTTCTTC	CASSSSSREVFF
.	.	TRBV5-1	TRBJ2-5	TGCGCCAGCAGCTTGGCGGAGCAGAGAAAGACCCAGTACTTC	CASSLAEQRKTQYF
.	.	TRBV27	TRBJ2-7	TGTGCCAGCAGTCAAAGCTCTTCTACGAAGCAGTACTTC	CASSQSSSTKQYF
TRBD2	once	TRBV9	TRBJ2-3	TGTGCCAGCAGCGTAGTGGGGCTAGCGGGTAGCACAGATACGCAGTATTTT	CASSVVGLAGSTDTQYF
TRBD2	once	TRBV29-1	TRBJ2-1	TGCAGCGCTCGACTAGCGGGGTTGTACAATGAGCAGTTCTTC	CSARLAGLYNEQFF
TRBD1	.	TRBV30	TRBJ2-5	TGTGCCTGGAGTGTACGGGCAGGGGGCAGAGAGACCCAGTACTTC	CAWSVRAGGRETQYF
TRBD2	.	TRBV19	TRBJ2-5	TGTGCCAGTAGTGCCCTACGGACTAGCGGGAAAGAGACCCAGTACTTC	CASSALRTSGKETQYF
.	.	TRBV10-3	TRBJ2-2	TGTGCCATCAGTGACTTACAGGGTCCCGGGGAGCTGTTTTTT	CAISDLQGPGELFF
TRBD1	.	TRBV2	TRBJ2-7	TGTGCCAGCAGTCGTACAGGGGGCGCGGGGGAGCAGTACTTC	CASSRTGGAGEQYF
TRBD1	once	TRBV6-4	TRBJ2-7	TGTGCCAGCAGTGACCACCCCCGGACAGGGGGTAAATCCTTGTGCTACGAGCAGTACTTC	CASSDHPRTGGKSLCYEQYF
.	.	TRBV5-1	TRBJ2-1	TGCGCCAGCAGCTTTGATATGGCCAGAAACAATGAGCAGTTCTTC	CASSFDMARNNEQFF
.	.	TRBV18	TRBJ1-4	TGTGCCAGCTCACCCGTTGGGGGGACGACAACTAATGAAAAACTGTTTTTT	CASSPVGGTTTNEKLFF
TRBD2	.	TRBV7-7	TRBJ2-5	TGTGCCAGCAGCTTCGGGGGGGCAGTTGAGACCCAGTACTTC	CASSFGGAVETQYF
.	.	TRBV11-3	TRBJ2-1	TGTGCCAGCAGCTCAGACTCCTTCAATGAGCAGTTCTTC	CASSSDSFNEQFF
.	.	TRBV4-1	TRBJ1-1	TGCGCCAGCAGCCAAGATGACATTTTTGACACTGAAGCTTTCTTT	CASSQDDIFDTEAFF
TRBD2	once	TRBV18	TRBJ2-7	TGTGCCAGCTCACCCCGGTCTAGCGGGAGTAACGAGCAGTACTTC	CASSPRSSGSNEQYF
.	.	TRBV18	TRBJ2-1	TGTGCCAGCTCAACGACAGCTTACAATGAGCAGTTCTTC	CASSTTAYNEQFF
.	.	TRBV28	TRBJ1-4	TGTGCCAGCCGCGGGCTCCTCCACGGGACTAATGAAAAACTGTTTTTT	CASRGLLHGTNEKLFF
.	.	TRBV7-2	TRBJ1-1	TGTGCCAGCAGCTTAGATCCAGGGATGAACACTGAAGCTTTCTTT	CASSLDPGMNTEAFF